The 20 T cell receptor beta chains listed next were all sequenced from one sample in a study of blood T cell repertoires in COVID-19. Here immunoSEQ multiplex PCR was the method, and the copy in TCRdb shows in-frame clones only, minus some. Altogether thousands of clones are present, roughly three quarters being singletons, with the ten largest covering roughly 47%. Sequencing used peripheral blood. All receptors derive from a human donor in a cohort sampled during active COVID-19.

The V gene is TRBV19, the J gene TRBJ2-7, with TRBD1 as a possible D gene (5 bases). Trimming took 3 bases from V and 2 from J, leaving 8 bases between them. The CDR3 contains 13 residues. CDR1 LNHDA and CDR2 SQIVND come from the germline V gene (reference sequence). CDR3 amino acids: CASSIQTAYEQYV. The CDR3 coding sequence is TGTGCCAGTAGTATCCAGACAGCCTACGAGCAGTACGTC.

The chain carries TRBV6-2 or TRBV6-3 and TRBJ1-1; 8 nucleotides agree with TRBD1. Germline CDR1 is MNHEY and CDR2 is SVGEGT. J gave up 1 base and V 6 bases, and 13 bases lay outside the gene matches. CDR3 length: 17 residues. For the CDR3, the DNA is TGTGCCAGCAGCGGAACAGGACAGGGCGGATGGAACACTGAAGCTTTCTTT. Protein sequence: CASSGTGQGGWNTEAFF.

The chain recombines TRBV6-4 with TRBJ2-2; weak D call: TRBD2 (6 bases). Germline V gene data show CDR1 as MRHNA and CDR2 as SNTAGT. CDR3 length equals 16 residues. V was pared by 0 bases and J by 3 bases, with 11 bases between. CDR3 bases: TGTGCCAGCAGTGACTCGTATAGCGGATACACCGGGGAGCTGTTTTTT. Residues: CASSDSYSGYTGELFF.

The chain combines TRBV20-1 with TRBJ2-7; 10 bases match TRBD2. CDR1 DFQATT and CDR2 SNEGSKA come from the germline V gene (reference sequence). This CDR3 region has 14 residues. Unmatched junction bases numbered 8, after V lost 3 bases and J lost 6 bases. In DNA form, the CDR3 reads TGCAGTGCTAGTGGGTCTAGCGGGGGACTCGAGCAGTACTTC. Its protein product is CSASGSSGGLEQYF.

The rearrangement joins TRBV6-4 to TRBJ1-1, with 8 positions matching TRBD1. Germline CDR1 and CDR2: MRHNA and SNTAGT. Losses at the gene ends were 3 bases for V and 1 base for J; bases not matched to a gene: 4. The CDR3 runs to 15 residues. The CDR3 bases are TGTGCCAGCAGTGAAGGGACAGGTGGGAACACTGAAGCTTTCTTT. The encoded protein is CASSEGTGGNTEAFF.

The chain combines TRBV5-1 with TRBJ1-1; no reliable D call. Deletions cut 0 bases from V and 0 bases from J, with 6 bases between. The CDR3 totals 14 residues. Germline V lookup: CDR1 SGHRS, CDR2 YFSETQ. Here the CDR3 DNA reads TGCGCCAGCAGCTTGGATTCGGTGAACACTGAAGCTTTCTTT. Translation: CASSLDSVNTEAFF. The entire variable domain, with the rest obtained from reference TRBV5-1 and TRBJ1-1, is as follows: KAGVTQTPRYLIKTRGQQVTLSCSPISGHRSVSWYQQTPGQGLQFLFEYFSETQRNKGNFPGRFSGRQFSNSRSEMNVSTLELGDSALYLCASSLDSVNTEAFFGQGTRLTVV.

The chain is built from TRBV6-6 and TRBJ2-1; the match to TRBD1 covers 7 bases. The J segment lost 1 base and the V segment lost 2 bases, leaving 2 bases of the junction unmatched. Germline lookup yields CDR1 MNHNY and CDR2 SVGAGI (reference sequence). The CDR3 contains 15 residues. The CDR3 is CASSYQTGSYNEQFF. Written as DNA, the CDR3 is TGTGCCAGCAGTTACCAGACAGGGTCCTACAATGAGCAGTTCTTC.

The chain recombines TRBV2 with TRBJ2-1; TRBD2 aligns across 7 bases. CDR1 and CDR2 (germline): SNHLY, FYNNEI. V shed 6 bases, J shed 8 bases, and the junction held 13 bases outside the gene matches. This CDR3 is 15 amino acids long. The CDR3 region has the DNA TGTGCCAGCAGGAAATTCAGCGGGGAGGTCGATGAGCAGTTCTTC. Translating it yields CASRKFSGEVDEQFF.

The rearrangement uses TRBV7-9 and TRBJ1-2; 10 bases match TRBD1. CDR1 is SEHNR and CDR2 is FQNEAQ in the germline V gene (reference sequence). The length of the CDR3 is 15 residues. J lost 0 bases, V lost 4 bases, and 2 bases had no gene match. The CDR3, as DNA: TGTGCCAGCAGCTCAGGGACAGGGGCTAACTATGGCTACACCTTC. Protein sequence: CASSSGTGANYGYTF.

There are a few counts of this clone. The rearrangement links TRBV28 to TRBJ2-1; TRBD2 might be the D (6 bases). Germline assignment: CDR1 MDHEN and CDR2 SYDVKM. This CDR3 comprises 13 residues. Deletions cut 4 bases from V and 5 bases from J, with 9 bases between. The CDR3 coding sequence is TGTGCCAGCAGTTCGGACTATGACAATGAGCAGTTCTTC. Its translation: CASSSDYDNEQFF.

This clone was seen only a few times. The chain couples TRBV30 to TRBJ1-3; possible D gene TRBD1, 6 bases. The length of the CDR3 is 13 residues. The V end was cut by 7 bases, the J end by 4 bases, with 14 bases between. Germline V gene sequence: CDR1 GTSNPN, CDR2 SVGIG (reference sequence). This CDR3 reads CALKRGAGNTIYF. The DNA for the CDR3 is TGTGCCTTGAAGCGGGGGGCCGGAAACACCATATATTTT.

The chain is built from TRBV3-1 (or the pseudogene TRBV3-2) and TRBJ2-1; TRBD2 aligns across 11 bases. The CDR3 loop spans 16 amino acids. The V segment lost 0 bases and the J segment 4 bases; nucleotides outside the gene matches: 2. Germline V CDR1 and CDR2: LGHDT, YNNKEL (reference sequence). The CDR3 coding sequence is TGTGCCAGCAGCCAAGATAGCGGGGGGGGTTACAATGAGCAGTTCTTC. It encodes CASSQDSGGGYNEQFF.

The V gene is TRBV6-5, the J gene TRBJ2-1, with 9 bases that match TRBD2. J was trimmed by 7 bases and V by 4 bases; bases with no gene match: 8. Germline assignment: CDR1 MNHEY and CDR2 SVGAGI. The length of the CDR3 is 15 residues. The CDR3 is CASSSAGGRRNEQFF. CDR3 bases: TGTGCCAGCAGTTCCGCGGGGGGGCGCCGTAATGAGCAGTTCTTC.

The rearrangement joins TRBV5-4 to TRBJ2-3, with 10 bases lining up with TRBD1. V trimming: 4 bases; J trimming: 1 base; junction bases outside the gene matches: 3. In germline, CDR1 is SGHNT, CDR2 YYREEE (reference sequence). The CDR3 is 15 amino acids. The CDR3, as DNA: TGTGCCAGCAGCGAAGACAGGGGGCGCACAGATACGCAGTATTTT. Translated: CASSEDRGRTDTQYF.

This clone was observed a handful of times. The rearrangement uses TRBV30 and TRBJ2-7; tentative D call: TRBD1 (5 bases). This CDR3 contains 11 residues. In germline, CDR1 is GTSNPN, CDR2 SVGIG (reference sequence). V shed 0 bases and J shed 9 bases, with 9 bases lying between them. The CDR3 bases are TGTGCCTGGAGTGTACAGGCAGGGCAGTACTTC. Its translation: CAWSVQAGQYF.

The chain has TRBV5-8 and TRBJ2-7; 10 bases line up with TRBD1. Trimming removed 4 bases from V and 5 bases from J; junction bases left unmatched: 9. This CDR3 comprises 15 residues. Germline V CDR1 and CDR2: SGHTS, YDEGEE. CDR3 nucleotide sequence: TGTGCCAGCAGCGTATCAACGGGACAGGGGAACGAGCAGTACTTC. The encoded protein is CASSVSTGQGNEQYF.

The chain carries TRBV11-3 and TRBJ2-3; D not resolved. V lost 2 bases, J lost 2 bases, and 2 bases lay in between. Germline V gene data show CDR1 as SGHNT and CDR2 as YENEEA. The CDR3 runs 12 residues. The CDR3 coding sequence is TGTGCCAGCAGCTTACACACAGATACGCAGTATTTT. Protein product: CASSLHTDTQYF.

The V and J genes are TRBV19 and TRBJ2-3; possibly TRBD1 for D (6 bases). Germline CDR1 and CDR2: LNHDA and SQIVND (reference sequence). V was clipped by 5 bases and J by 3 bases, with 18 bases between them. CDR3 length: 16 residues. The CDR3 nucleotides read TGTGCCAGTAGTTCTGAGGTTGGGGGCGCAACAGATACGCAGTATTTT. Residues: CASSSEVGGATDTQYF.

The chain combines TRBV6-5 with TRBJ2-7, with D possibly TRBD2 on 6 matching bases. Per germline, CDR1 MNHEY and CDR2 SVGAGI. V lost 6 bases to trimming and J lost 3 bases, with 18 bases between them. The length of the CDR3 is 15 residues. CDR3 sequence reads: CASSVGPSANYEQYV. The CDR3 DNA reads TGTGCCAGCAGCGTGGGACCTAGCGCCAACTACGAGCAGTACGTC.

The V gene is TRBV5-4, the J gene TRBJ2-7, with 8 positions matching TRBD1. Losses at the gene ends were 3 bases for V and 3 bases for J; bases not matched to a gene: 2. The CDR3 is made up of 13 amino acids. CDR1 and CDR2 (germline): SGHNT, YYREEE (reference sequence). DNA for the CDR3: TGTGCCAGCAGCTCGGGACAGGTCTACGAGCAGTACTTC. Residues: CASSSGQVYEQYF. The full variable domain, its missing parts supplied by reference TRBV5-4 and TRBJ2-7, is ETGVTQSPTHLIKTRGQQVTLRCSSQSGHNTVSWYQQALGQGPQFIFQYYREEENGRGNFPPRFSGLQFPNYSSELNVNALELDDSALYLCASSSGQVYEQYFGPGTRLTVT.